This record covers a single T cell receptor (beta chain). It lacks a known antigen. Nothing much larger sits one base from this clone, and base qualities are not available. The sample is drawn from a study of a mutant IDH1 vaccine in newly diagnosed glioma (dated by TCRdb to 2020 to 2022). Broadly, across the study: In the chemotherapy-containing groups, vaccination started alongside temozolomide cycles, whereas in patients who had radiotherapy alone it started 4-6 weeks after radiotherapy. Visit V12 was the week-35 safety follow-up and visit V13 was the week-47 end of study. Of the approximately 30 treated patients, roughly 62% were male and 37.5% were female, and the mean age was 40.4 years. Peripheral blood was drawn at six visits: V03 (baseline), V05, V07, V10, V12 and V13. Longitudinal TCRB deep sequencing was performed for about two dozen treated patients wherever samples were available for exploratory analyses. Before enrollment, patients had received standard therapy of radiotherapy alone, temozolomide alone, or radiochemotherapy with temozolomide; most received the combination.

Library prep was done by the immunoSEQ multiplex PCR assay. Rearranged TCR beta chain sequences were amplified with the hsTCRB Kit following the manufacturer's protocol. An Illumina MiSeq was used to sequence the TCRB libraries. As for the authors' bioinformatics: Demultiplexing, trimming and gene mapping were performed with the kit vendor's proprietary platform. Entries here come from immuneACCESS through TCRdb and include only in-frame sequences with V and J called. Some clones fail to appear in such tables; in the studies checked, an unresolved V gene covers under half of the shortfall, and the cause of the remainder is unknown. V, J and clone size reflect that table, while D and trimming were determined from the DNA. Counted in this sample were 45,000 to 65,000 clones; roughly two thirds of them appeared once. 4% to 5.5% of the sample comes from the top ten. Trimming removed 5 bases from V and 5 bases from J; the gene matches leave 8 bases unexplained. The CDR3 starts with the cysteine, ends with the phenylalanine, and has 16 residues. Kept here is only the CDR3 DNA, which spans 48 bases and is read in frame from base 1. Taken from the germline V gene, the CDR1 and CDR2 loops are SGHTA and FQGNSA.

General findings and caveats noted by the study authors: Selection of PBMC samples for TCRB deep sequencing was based on availability. Across multiple MHC alleles, vaccine-induced immune responses were seen in 85% to 95% of patients. According to the authors, sample limitations meant that analyses of patient blood samples could not be reproduced. Pseudoprogression seemed to be unrelated to changes in the top peripheral T cell clonotypes found by TCRB sequencing.

Reading the label with the study, this specimen's time point is: week 47, end of study. Each vaccine dose, consisting of 300 ug of a 20-mer mutant IDH1 peptide in Montanide, was administered subcutaneously with topical imiquimod. Patients received eight vaccinations in weeks 1, 3, 5, 7, 11, 15, 19 and 23, corresponding to visits V03 through V10. The donors had newly diagnosed IDH1-mutant astrocytomas of WHO grade 3 or 4 that showed loss of nuclear ATRX. The samples were drawn from NOA16, a multicentre, single-arm, open-label phase I trial in Germany that tested a mutant IDH1 peptide vaccine in humans for the first time. Genomic DNA for TCRB sequencing was extracted from EDTA blood using the DNeasy Blood and Tissue Kit.

The source of this sequence is a middle-aged man with glioma. Some clones in this sample may be carry-over from other donors' samples. In this chain, TRBV7-2 is recombined with TRBJ2-2; TRBD2 agrees with 10 junctional bases. Sequenced here: peripheral blood mononuclear cells (PBMCs), sampled from a glioma patient whose treatment included an IDH1 peptide vaccine. This receptor has the CDR3 CASSPTRSGGTGELFF. The bases are TGTGCCAGCAGCCCCACTCGTAGCGGGGGGACCGGGGAGCTGTTTTTT.